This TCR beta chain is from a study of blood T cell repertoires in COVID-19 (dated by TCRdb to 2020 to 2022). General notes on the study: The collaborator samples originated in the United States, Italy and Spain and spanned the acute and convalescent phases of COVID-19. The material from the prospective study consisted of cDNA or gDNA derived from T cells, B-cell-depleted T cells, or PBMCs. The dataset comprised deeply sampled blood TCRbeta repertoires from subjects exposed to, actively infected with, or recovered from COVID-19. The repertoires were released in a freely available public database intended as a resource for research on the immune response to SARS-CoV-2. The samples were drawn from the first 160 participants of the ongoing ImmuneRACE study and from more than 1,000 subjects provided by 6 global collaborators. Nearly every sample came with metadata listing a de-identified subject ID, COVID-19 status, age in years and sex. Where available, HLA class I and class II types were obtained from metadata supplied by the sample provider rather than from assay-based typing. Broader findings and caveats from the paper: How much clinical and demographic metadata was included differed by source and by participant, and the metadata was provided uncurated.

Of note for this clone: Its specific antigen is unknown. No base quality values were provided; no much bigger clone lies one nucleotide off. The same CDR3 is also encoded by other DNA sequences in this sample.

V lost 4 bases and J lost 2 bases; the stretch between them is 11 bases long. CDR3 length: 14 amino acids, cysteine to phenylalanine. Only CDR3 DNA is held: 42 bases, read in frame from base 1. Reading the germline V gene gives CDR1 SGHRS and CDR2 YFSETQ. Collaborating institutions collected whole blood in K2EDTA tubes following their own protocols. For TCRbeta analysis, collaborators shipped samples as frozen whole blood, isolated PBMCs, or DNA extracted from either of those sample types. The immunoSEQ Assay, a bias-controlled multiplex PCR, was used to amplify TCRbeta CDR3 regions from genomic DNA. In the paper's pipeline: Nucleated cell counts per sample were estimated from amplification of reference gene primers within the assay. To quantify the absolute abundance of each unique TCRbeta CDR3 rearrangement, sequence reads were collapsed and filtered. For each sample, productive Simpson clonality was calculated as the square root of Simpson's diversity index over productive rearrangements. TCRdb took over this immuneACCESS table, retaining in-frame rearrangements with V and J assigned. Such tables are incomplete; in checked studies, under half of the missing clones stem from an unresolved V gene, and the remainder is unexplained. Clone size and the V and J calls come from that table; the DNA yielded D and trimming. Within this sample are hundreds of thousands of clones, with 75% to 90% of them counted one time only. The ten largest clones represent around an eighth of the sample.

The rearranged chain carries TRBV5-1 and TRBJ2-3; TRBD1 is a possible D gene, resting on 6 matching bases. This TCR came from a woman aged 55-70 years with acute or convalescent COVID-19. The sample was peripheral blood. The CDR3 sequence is CASSLTGYTDTQYF. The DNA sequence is TGCGCCAGCAGCCTTACAGGGTACACAGATACGCAGTATTTT. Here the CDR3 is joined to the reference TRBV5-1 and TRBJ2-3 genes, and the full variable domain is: KAGVTQTPRYLIKTRGQQVTLSCSPISGHRSVSWYQQTPGQGLQFLFEYFSETQRNKGNFPGRFSGRQFSNSRSEMNVSTLELGDSALYLCASSLTGYTDTQYFGPGTRLTVL.